Listed here are 25 T cell receptor beta chains from one sample, sequenced in a study of cytomegalovirus exposure and HLA in healthy donors. PCR primers comprised 60 Vbeta and 13 Jbeta primers. The repertoire was sequenced with immunoSEQ multiplex PCR; TCRdb's copy has only in-frame clones and lacks some. The sample includes 150,000 to 200,000 clones, approximately 80% of them seen just once. Material: PBMCs. Every receptor here comes from a man between 18 and 29 years old in good health and CMV-seronegative.

This sequence joins TRBV28 and TRBJ2-7; possible D gene TRBD2, 6 bases. The V end was cut by 3 bases, the J end by 1 base, with 16 bases between. Germline loops: CDR1 MDHEN, CDR2 SYDVKM. The CDR3 is made up of 16 amino acids. The CDR3, as DNA: TGTGCCAGCAGTTTCCTCTCCGGGAGCGGGTCCTACGAGCAGTACTTC. It encodes CASSFLSGSGSYEQYF. The whole variable domain, remainder taken from reference TRBV28 and TRBJ2-7, is DVKVTQSSRYLVKRTGEKVFLECVQDMDHENMFWYRQDPGLGLRLIYFSYDVKMKEKGDIPEGYSVSREKKERFSLILESASTNQTSMYLCASSFLSGSGSYEQYFGPGTRLTVT.

Notes on this clone: One junction end disagrees with the germline gene, perhaps due to a read error. The chain carries TRBV7-9 and TRBJ2-7; no clear D. CDR1 is SEHNR and CDR2 is FQNEAQ in the germline V gene (reference sequence). This CDR3 is 14 amino acids long. The CDR3 DNA reads as TGTTCCAGCAGCTTATCTTATATCCCCTACGAGCAGTACTTC. Translating gives CSSSLSYIPYEQYF.

The genes are TRBV2 and TRBJ2-1, with 7 bases that match TRBD2. Germline V gene data show CDR1 as SNHLY and CDR2 as FYNNEI. The CDR3 runs to 17 residues. The V segment lost 4 bases and the J segment 5 bases; nucleotides outside the gene matches: 14. The CDR3 here is CASSGLPSWGGDNEQFF. DNA for the CDR3: TGTGCCAGCAGTGGCCTCCCCTCTTGGGGGGGAGACAATGAGCAGTTCTTC.

The chain employs TRBV5-1 and TRBJ1-1; no firm D call. The germline V gene has CDR1 SGHRS and CDR2 YFSETQ. There are 14 residues in the CDR3. With 4 bases removed from V and 1 base from J, the gap between germline ends came to 11 bases. The CDR3 spells CASSLERGNTEAFF. The CDR3 DNA reads as TGCGCCAGCAGCCTGGAACGGGGGAACACTGAAGCTTTCTTT.

This clone is a singleton in its sample. The chain employs TRBV11-2 and TRBJ2-6, with 7 nucleotides matching TRBD2. The CDR3 sequence is 18 residues long. Looked up from germline, CDR1 is SGHAT and CDR2 is FQNNGV. The V segment lost 2 bases and the J segment 3 bases; nucleotides outside the gene matches: 10. The CDR3 DNA reads TGTGCCAGCAGCTTAAAGGGAGGGGCCGCCTTTGGGGCCAACGTCCTGACTTTC. It yields the protein CASSLKGGAAFGANVLTF.

This chain connects TRBV5-4 to TRBJ2-3, with D perhaps TRBD1 (6 bases). Per the germline V gene, CDR1 is SGHNT and CDR2 is YYREEE (reference sequence). Trimming pared 2 bases from V and 4 bases from J, leaving 8 bases between. The CDR3 is 13 residues long. CDR3 coding DNA: TGTGCCAGCAGCTTCGGGACATCAGATACGCAGTATTTT. It specifies CASSFGTSDTQYF.

Only a few counts were recorded for this clone. The chain links TRBV28 to TRBJ2-5; 7 nucleotides match TRBD2. The length of the CDR3 is 15 residues. The V gene's germline CDR1 is MDHEN and CDR2 SYDVKM. V shed 6 bases, J shed 4 bases, and the junction held 11 bases outside the gene matches. In DNA, the CDR3 is TGTGCCAGCAGCCCAATACACGTAGCGGGAGAGACCCAGTACTTC. This encodes CASSPIHVAGETQYF.

The J gene is TRBJ2-1, the V gene TRBV14; 8 bases line up with TRBD2. This CDR3 has 17 amino acids. V gave up 0 bases and J gave up 7 bases; unmatched junction bases: 11. The germline CDR1 and CDR2 sequences are SGHDN and FVKESK. The chain's CDR3 is CASSQDLGTSGANEQFF. In DNA, the CDR3 is TGTGCCAGCAGCCAAGATCTGGGGACTAGTGGGGCTAATGAGCAGTTCTTC.

The chain combines TRBV7-9 with TRBJ2-5; unclear D gene. The DNA end is more similar to TRBJ2-7, so the J call may be wrong. Germline assignment: CDR1 SEHNR and CDR2 FQNEAQ (reference sequence). The CDR3 runs 16 residues. CDR3 region: CASSYNYVWFSYEQYF. The CDR3 region has the DNA TGTGCCAGCAGCTATAATTACGTGTGGTTCTCCTACGAGCAGTACTTC.

The J gene is TRBJ2-1, the V gene TRBV19; 7 bases match TRBD2. The trim removed 3 bases at V and 3 bases at J, leaving 2 bases unmatched. Germline V gives CDR1 LNHDA, CDR2 SQIVND (reference sequence). This CDR3 spans 14 amino acids. The CDR3 loop reads CASSMGGDYNEQFF. CDR3 coding DNA: TGTGCCAGTAGTATGGGGGGGGACTACAATGAGCAGTTCTTC.

The chain uses TRBV5-6 and TRBJ2-7; no reliable D call. Trimming took off 4 bases at V and 3 bases at J, with 17 bases between the two ends. Looked up from germline, CDR1 is SGHDT and CDR2 is YYEEEE. The CDR3 sequence is 15 residues long. CDR3 in amino acids: CASSERLSLHYEQYF. The CDR3 DNA is TGTGCCAGCAGCGAGAGGTTGAGCCTTCACTACGAGCAGTACTTC.

The chain uses TRBV11-1 and TRBJ1-5; D is unclear. V shed 0 bases and J shed 5 bases, with 5 bases lying between them. The CDR3 extends over 13 amino acids. Germline V gene data show CDR1 as SGHAT and CDR2 as FQDESV (reference sequence). The CDR3 here is CASSLALDQPQHF. DNA for the CDR3: TGTGCCAGCAGCTTAGCATTAGATCAGCCCCAGCATTTT.

This clone appeared a few times. The chain joins TRBV27 to TRBJ1-2, with 10 bases aligning to TRBD1. V lost 5 bases, J lost 8 bases, and 8 bases stayed unmatched. Germline V CDR1 and CDR2: MNHEY, SMNVEV (reference sequence). The CDR3 is 14 residues long. The CDR3 coding sequence is TGTGCCAGCAGTATCGACAGGGGGCGGAGGGGCTACACCTTC. It is translated as CASSIDRGRRGYTF.

This clone has a handful of counts. The chain links TRBV28 to TRBJ1-5, with TRBD1 identical over 8 bases. V trimming: 6 bases; J trimming: 5 bases; junction bases outside the gene matches: 3. Germline-derived CDR1 and CDR2 are MDHEN and SYDVKM. This CDR3 has 13 amino acids. The CDR3 region is CASRLQGDQPQHF. In DNA, the CDR3 is TGTGCCAGCAGGTTACAGGGGGATCAGCCCCAGCATTTT.

Written as DNA, the CDR3 is TGTGCCAGCAGCTTTTCGAGAGTCTATGGCTACACCTTC. Its protein product is CASSFSRVYGYTF. The chain has TRBV7-8 and TRBJ1-2; D uncertain. The germline V gene has CDR1 SGHVS and CDR2 FQNEAQ. The V gene lost 3 bases and the J gene lost 4 bases, with 9 bases spanning the gap. The CDR3 contains 13 residues.

The rearrangement links TRBV5-1 to TRBJ1-2, with D perhaps matching TRBD1 (6 bases). V lost 4 bases to trimming and J lost 4 bases, with 17 bases between them. Per the germline V gene, CDR1 is SGHRS and CDR2 is YFSETQ. This CDR3 spans 15 amino acids. DNA for the CDR3: TGCGCCAGCAGCCCGAACCCAGGGGACGTCTATGGCTACACCTTC. It translates to CASSPNPGDVYGYTF.

In the case of this clone: This specimen includes other DNA sequences encoding the same CDR3. This chain joins TRBV27 and TRBJ2-7, with 11 bases lining up with TRBD2. V dropped 6 bases and J dropped 2; count of bases not matched to a gene: 3. Germline CDR1 and CDR2: MNHEY and SMNVEV (reference sequence). The CDR3 loop spans 14 amino acids. The CDR3 sequence is CASRLAGGPYEQYF. The DNA of the CDR3 is TGTGCCAGCAGGCTAGCGGGAGGTCCCTACGAGCAGTACTTC.

This chain links TRBV7-2 with TRBJ2-3; 8 bases are shared with TRBD1. This CDR3 is 15 amino acids long. V shed 6 bases and J 4 bases; nucleotides not matched to a gene: 9. CDR1 is SGHTA, CDR2 FQGNSA, per germline. The CDR3 reads CASRPAGTGADTQYF. Written as DNA, the CDR3 is TGTGCCAGCAGACCTGCCGGGACAGGAGCAGATACGCAGTATTTT.

The chain carries TRBV12-5 and TRBJ1-1, with a weak D call TRBD1 (6 bases). Between the trimmed V and J ends, which lost 6 bases and 4 bases, there was a span of 15 bases. Germline assignment: CDR1 LGHNT and CDR2 FRNRAP. The CDR3 runs 14 residues. As DNA, the CDR3 is TGTGCTAGTGGGGACGGGGGGCGAGGCACTGAAGCTTTCTTT. As protein: CASGDGGRGTEAFF.

CDR3 nucleotide sequence: TGCGCCAGCACCCCCGCCACAGTAGGGAACACTGAAGCTTTCTTT. Translation: CASTPATVGNTEAFF. The chain is built from TRBV5-1 and TRBJ1-1; D is unclear. Trimming removed 6 bases at V and 1 base at J, with 16 bases between. The CDR3 extends over 15 amino acids. Germline CDR1 and CDR2: SGHRS and YFSETQ.

This clone occurred a few times. The chain couples TRBV11-2 to TRBJ2-2, with TRBD2 as a possible D gene (5 bases). This CDR3 comprises 15 residues. Germline CDR1 and CDR2: SGHAT and FQNNGV. V gave up 5 bases and J gave up 3 bases, with 13 bases separating them. The CDR3 DNA sequence: TGTGCCAGCAGCCAGATAGAGGGCCACACCGGGGAGCTGTTTTTT. It encodes CASSQIEGHTGELFF.

CDR3 DNA sequence: TGCGCCAGCTCTTTCCCCGGGAGCGAAACCGGGGAGCTGTTTTTT. Amino acids: CASSFPGSETGELFF. The V gene is TRBV5-1, the J gene TRBJ2-2, with D perhaps TRBD2 (6 bases). The CDR3 is 15 residues long. Trimming cost V 7 bases and J 5 bases, with 18 bases left between them. Germline assignment: CDR1 SGHRS and CDR2 YFSETQ. The full variable domain, its missing parts supplied by reference TRBV5-1 and TRBJ2-2, is KAGVTQTPRYLIKTRGQQVTLSCSPISGHRSVSWYQQTPGQGLQFLFEYFSETQRNKGNFPGRFSGRQFSNSRSEMNVSTLELGDSALYLCASSFPGSETGELFFGEGSRLTVL.

This clone has only one observation. CDR3 sequence: CASKQGETHGYTF. The CDR3 DNA sequence: TGTGCCAGTAAGCAGGGGGAAACCCATGGCTACACCTTC. The V call is TRBV19, the J call TRBJ1-2, with TRBD1 identical over 7 bases. The junction had 8 bases not matched to a gene; V was cut back by 7 bases and J by 6 bases. Germline CDR1 is LNHDA and CDR2 is SQIVND (reference sequence). The CDR3 has 13 residues.

This clone was observed a handful of times. This chain connects TRBV19 to TRBJ1-1; weak D call: TRBD1 (5 bases). The CDR3 spans 15 residues. V lost 6 bases to trimming and J lost 7 bases, with 21 bases between them. Looked up from germline, CDR1 is LNHDA and CDR2 is SQIVND (reference sequence). The CDR3 coding sequence is TGTGCCAGTAGCTCTCCCTTTTGGGGGGAAGGTGAAGCTTTCTTT. This gives the protein CASSSPFWGEGEAFF.

This clone occurred a few times. The chain is built from TRBV7-6 and TRBJ1-4; D gene unclear. The germline V and J ends were trimmed by 5 bases and 6 bases, with 13 bases remaining between them. Germline CDR1 and CDR2: SGHVS and FNYEAQ. The CDR3 consists of 14 residues. The CDR3 coding sequence is TGTGCCAGCAGCCCCGAGGTGTATGATGAAAAACTGTTTTTT. It specifies CASSPEVYDEKLFF.